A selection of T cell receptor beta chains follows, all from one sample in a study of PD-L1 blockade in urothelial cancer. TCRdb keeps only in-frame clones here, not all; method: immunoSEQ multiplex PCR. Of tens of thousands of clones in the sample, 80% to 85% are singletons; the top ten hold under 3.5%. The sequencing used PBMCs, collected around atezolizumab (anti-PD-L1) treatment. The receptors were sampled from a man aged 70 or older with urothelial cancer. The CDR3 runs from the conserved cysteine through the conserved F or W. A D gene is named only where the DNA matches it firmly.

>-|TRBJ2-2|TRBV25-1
CASSEIGSVGGGGELFF
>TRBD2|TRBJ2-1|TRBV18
CASSPGTSINEQFF
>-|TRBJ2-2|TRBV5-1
CASSGGTSYTGELFF
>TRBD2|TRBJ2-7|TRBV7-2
CASSAGLAGGYEQYF
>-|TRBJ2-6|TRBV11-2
CASSPSSGANVLTF
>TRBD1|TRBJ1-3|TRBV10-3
CAISAGQDSGNTIYF
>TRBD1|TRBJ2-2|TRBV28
CASSRDRGSSGELFF
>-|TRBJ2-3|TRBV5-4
CASSPPAVTDTQYF
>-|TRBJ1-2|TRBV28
CASNAGNYGYTF
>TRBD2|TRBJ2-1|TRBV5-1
CASNPTGLAGRHEQFF
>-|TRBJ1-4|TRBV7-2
CASSSRAVGGEKLFF
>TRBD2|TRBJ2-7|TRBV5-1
CASSLELAGEMVQYF
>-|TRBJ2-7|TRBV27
CASSLSSRGDEQYF